The rows below give T cell receptor beta chains drawn from one sample of a study of T cell repertoires in cytomegalovirus infection. Via MiXCR, TCRdb re-called the reads, giving one row per CDR3 protein. The sample has approximately 730,000 distinct CDR3 sequences; around a third are singletons. These receptors have no known antigen. This specimen was cultured PBMCs, taken from culture after CMV antigen stimulation. Source of these receptors: a human donor in good health (CMV status not recorded). Some clones in this sample may be carry-over from other donors' samples. CDR3s include the opening cysteine and the closing phenylalanine or tryptophan. Each record gives: V gene, J gene, D gene, clone size, CDR3 protein, CDR3 DNA. A D gene is named only where the DNA matches it firmly. Expanded clones get a size class; other rows say once, few or many, or leave the size out.

V gene: TRBV6-8; J gene: TRBJ2-5; D gene: NA; clone size: few; CDR3 protein: CASRPRGGAEGETQYF; CDR3 DNA: TGTGCCAGCAGACCCCGGGGCGGCGCCGAGGGAGAGACCCAGTACTTC
V gene: TRBV6-1; J gene: TRBJ2-7; D gene: NA; clone size: few; CDR3 protein: CASMGDGSYEQYF; CDR3 DNA: TGTGCCAGCATGGGGGACGGGTCCTACGAGCAGTACTTC
V gene: TRBV20-1; J gene: TRBJ1-5; D gene: NA; clone size: NA; CDR3 protein: CSATPREGNQPQHF; CDR3 DNA: TGCAGTGCGACCCCCAGGGAGGGCAATCAGCCCCAGCATTTT
V gene: TRBV20-1; J gene: TRBJ1-6; D gene: NA; clone size: NA; CDR3 protein: CSAADTNNSPLHF; CDR3 DNA: TGCAGTGCCGCGGACACAAATAATTCACCCCTCCACTTT
V gene: TRBV27; J gene: TRBJ2-5; D gene: TRBD1; clone size: few; CDR3 protein: CASSEGTGSGYRSTQYF; CDR3 DNA: TGTGCCAGCAGTGAAGGGACAGGGTCGGGCTACAGGTCAACCCAGTACTTC
V gene: TRBV2; J gene: TRBJ2-5; D gene: NA; clone size: NA; CDR3 protein: CASRGSPERAQYF; CDR3 DNA: TGTGCCAGCAGAGGGAGCCCGGAGAGGGCCCAGTACTTC
V gene: TRBV19; J gene: TRBJ1-4; D gene: TRBD1; clone size: NA; CDR3 protein: CASNGRSPTGRSEKLFF; CDR3 DNA: TGTGCCAGTAACGGAAGATCCCCGACAGGGAGGAGTGAAAAACTGTTTTTT
V gene: TRBV6-1; J gene: TRBJ2-5; D gene: TRBD2; clone size: NA; CDR3 protein: CASSAGETSGEQETQYF; CDR3 DNA: TGTGCCAGCAGTGCAGGGGAGACTAGCGGAGAACAAGAGACCCAGTACTTC
V gene: TRBV6-5; J gene: TRBJ2-2; D gene: NA; clone size: NA; CDR3 protein: CASSRRDSSGELFF; CDR3 DNA: TGTGCCAGCAGTCGCCGGGACTCCTCCGGGGAGCTGTTTTTT
V gene: TRBV4-1; J gene: TRBJ2-4; D gene: NA; clone size: NA; CDR3 protein: CASSPTPGRDKNIQYF; CDR3 DNA: TGCGCCAGCAGCCCAACTCCCGGTAGGGACAAAAACATTCAGTACTTC
V gene: TRBV6-5; J gene: TRBJ1-1; D gene: NA; clone size: NA; CDR3 protein: CASRNGGVRTEAFF; CDR3 DNA: TGTGCCAGCAGAAACGGGGGGGTGAGGACTGAAGCTTTCTTT
V gene: TRBV5-8; J gene: TRBJ1-5; D gene: TRBD1; clone size: few; CDR3 protein: CASSTPTGLNQPQHF; CDR3 DNA: TGTGCCAGCAGCACACCGACAGGGCTCAATCAGCCCCAGCATTTT
V gene: TRBV7-7; J gene: TRBJ2-1; D gene: TRBD2; clone size: NA; CDR3 protein: CASSPRVAGVSNEQFF; CDR3 DNA: TGTGCCAGCAGCCCTAGGGTAGCGGGGGTCTCCAATGAGCAGTTCTTC
V gene: TRBV3-1; J gene: TRBJ2-3; D gene: NA; clone size: NA; CDR3 protein: CAEHPPLPAVWDTQYF; CDR3 DNA: TGTGCCGAACATCCCCCACTCCCGGCGGTATGGGATACGCAGTATTTT
V gene: TRBV7-2; J gene: TRBJ2-7; D gene: TRBD2; clone size: few; CDR3 protein: CASSLAAGGQGEQYF; CDR3 DNA: TGTGCCAGCAGCTTAGCAGCGGGAGGTCAAGGGGAGCAGTACTTC
V gene: TRBV20-1; J gene: TRBJ2-7; D gene: NA; clone size: few; CDR3 protein: CSAPGGTGGYEQYF; CDR3 DNA: TGCAGTGCTCCTGGGGGGACGGGCGGGTACGAGCAGTACTTC
V gene: TRBV7-2; J gene: TRBJ2-5; D gene: NA; clone size: many; CDR3 protein: CASSRMRTSETQYF; CDR3 DNA: TGTGCCAGCAGTCGAATGCGAACTAGCGAGACCCAGTACTTC
V gene: TRBV10-3; J gene: TRBJ2-1; D gene: NA; clone size: few; CDR3 protein: CALGGGYEQFF; CDR3 DNA: TGTGCCTTGGGGGGAGGTTATGAGCAGTTCTTC
V gene: TRBV12-3/TRBV12-4; J gene: TRBJ2-7; D gene: NA; clone size: NA; CDR3 protein: CASSPMTYEQYF; CDR3 DNA: TGTGCCAGCAGTCCAATGACCTACGAGCAGTACTTC
V gene: TRBV28; J gene: TRBJ1-5; D gene: NA; clone size: NA; CDR3 protein: CASSPRDISQPQHF; CDR3 DNA: TGTGCCAGCAGCCCCAGGGACATAAGTCAGCCCCAGCATTTT
V gene: TRBV28; J gene: TRBJ1-2; D gene: NA; clone size: NA; CDR3 protein: CASSSLRDTPYTF; CDR3 DNA: TGTGCCAGCAGTTCTCTCCGGGACACCCCTTACACCTTC
V gene: TRBV7-9; J gene: TRBJ2-1; D gene: NA; clone size: few; CDR3 protein: CASSPQEGAKTNEQFF; CDR3 DNA: TGTGCCAGCAGCCCCCAGGAGGGGGCCAAAACCAATGAGCAGTTCTTC
V gene: TRBV7-9; J gene: TRBJ1-3; D gene: TRBD1; clone size: many; CDR3 protein: CASSLTTGVPSRSGNTIYF; CDR3 DNA: TGTGCCAGCAGCTTAACTACAGGGGTCCCATCTCGCTCTGGAAACACCATATATTTT
V gene: TRBV12-3/TRBV12-4; J gene: TRBJ2-7; D gene: TRBD2; clone size: NA; CDR3 protein: CASSSPGREGNNEQYF; CDR3 DNA: TGTGCCAGCAGTTCCCCAGGGCGGGAGGGCAACAACGAGCAGTACTTC
V gene: TRBV12-5; J gene: TRBJ2-7; D gene: NA; clone size: NA; CDR3 protein: CASATEGAAQYF; CDR3 DNA: TGTGCTAGTGCCACCGAGGGAGCCGCGCAGTACTTC
V gene: TRBV7-2; J gene: TRBJ2-1; D gene: TRBD2; clone size: many; CDR3 protein: CASRRTSGPNEQFF; CDR3 DNA: TGTGCCAGCAGAAGGACTAGCGGACCCAATGAGCAGTTCTTC
V gene: TRBV14; J gene: TRBJ2-5; D gene: NA; clone size: NA; CDR3 protein: CASSLFRQETQYF; CDR3 DNA: TGTGCCAGCAGCCTCTTCAGGCAAGAGACCCAGTACTTC
V gene: TRBV12-3/TRBV12-4; J gene: TRBJ2-1; D gene: TRBD2; clone size: few; CDR3 protein: CASSPQSQRGNEQFF; CDR3 DNA: TGTGCCAGCAGCCCTCAGTCCCAGCGGGGGAATGAGCAGTTCTTC
V gene: TRBV7-6; J gene: TRBJ1-2; D gene: NA; clone size: NA; CDR3 protein: CASSLAEGPYGYTF; CDR3 DNA: TGTGCCAGCAGCTTAGCCGAGGGCCCCTATGGCTACACCTTC
V gene: TRBV11-2; J gene: TRBJ1-1; D gene: NA; clone size: few; CDR3 protein: CASSLGHMNTEAFF; CDR3 DNA: TGTGCCAGCAGCTTAGGACACATGAACACTGAAGCTTTCTTT
V gene: TRBV7-2; J gene: TRBJ1-5; D gene: TRBD1; clone size: many; CDR3 protein: CASSKLQGEQPQHF; CDR3 DNA: TGTGCCAGCAGCAAGCTTCAGGGGGAGCAGCCCCAGCATTTT
V gene: TRBV4-2; J gene: TRBJ2-3; D gene: TRBD2; clone size: few; CDR3 protein: CASSPSAGVVTDTQYF; CDR3 DNA: TGTGCCAGCAGCCCAAGTGCGGGGGTCGTCACAGATACGCAGTATTTT
V gene: TRBV5-4; J gene: TRBJ1-5; D gene: NA; clone size: NA; CDR3 protein: CASSLGGGGVGNQPQHF; CDR3 DNA: TGTGCCAGCAGCTTGGGCGGCGGGGGAGTTGGCAATCAGCCCCAGCATTTT
V gene: TRBV27; J gene: TRBJ1-1; D gene: NA; clone size: NA; CDR3 protein: CASRIGTLGNTEAFF; CDR3 DNA: TGTGCCAGCAGGATAGGGACTCTAGGGAACACTGAAGCTTTCTTT
V gene: TRBV12-3/TRBV12-4; J gene: TRBJ1-2; D gene: TRBD1; clone size: few; CDR3 protein: CASSPLGGGTGQGYTF; CDR3 DNA: TGTGCCAGCAGTCCATTAGGGGGAGGGACAGGGCAAGGCTACACCTTC
V gene: TRBV7-2; J gene: TRBJ1-1; D gene: NA; clone size: many; CDR3 protein: CASSPRRNTEAFF; CDR3 DNA: TGTGCCAGCAGCCCCAGGAGGAACACTGAAGCTTTCTTT
V gene: TRBV19; J gene: TRBJ2-5; D gene: TRBD1; clone size: NA; CDR3 protein: CASSPPGQRGETQYF; CDR3 DNA: TGTGCCAGTAGTCCCCCGGGACAGCGTGGGGAGACCCAGTACTTC
V gene: TRBV30; J gene: TRBJ2-1; D gene: TRBD2; clone size: NA; CDR3 protein: CAWSPLGLAPRGYNEQFF; CDR3 DNA: TGTGCCTGGAGCCCCCTAGGACTAGCCCCCCGCGGCTACAATGAGCAGTTCTTC
V gene: TRBV7-2; J gene: TRBJ1-2; D gene: TRBD1; clone size: many; CDR3 protein: CASSTYRGYGYTF; CDR3 DNA: TGTGCCAGCAGCACATACAGGGGGTACGGCTACACCTTC
V gene: TRBV7-6; J gene: TRBJ1-4; D gene: NA; clone size: few; CDR3 protein: CASSLEVESREKLFF; CDR3 DNA: TGTGCCAGCAGCTTAGAAGTGGAGTCCCGGGAAAAACTGTTTTTT
V gene: TRBV19; J gene: TRBJ2-1; D gene: TRBD2; clone size: once; CDR3 protein: CASRRLAGAANEQFF; CDR3 DNA: TGTGCCAGTAGAAGACTAGCGGGAGCGGCGAATGAGCAGTTCTTC
V gene: TRBV20-1; J gene: TRBJ1-2; D gene: TRBD1; clone size: NA; CDR3 protein: CSARDPGGLGYTF; CDR3 DNA: TGCAGTGCTAGAGATCCAGGGGGCCTTGGCTACACCTTC
V gene: TRBV7-9; J gene: TRBJ2-1; D gene: TRBD1; clone size: NA; CDR3 protein: CASSYGQGNYNEQFF; CDR3 DNA: TGTGCCAGCAGCTATGGACAGGGAAATTACAATGAGCAGTTCTTC
V gene: TRBV12-3/TRBV12-4; J gene: TRBJ1-1; D gene: NA; clone size: NA; CDR3 protein: CASMGPPLNTEAFF; CDR3 DNA: TGTGCCAGCATGGGGCCCCCTCTGAACACTGAAGCTTTCTTT
V gene: TRBV7-2; J gene: TRBJ1-6; D gene: TRBD1; clone size: many; CDR3 protein: CASSEQGLNSPLHF; CDR3 DNA: TGTGCCAGCAGCGAACAGGGGCTTAATTCACCCCTCCACTTT
V gene: TRBV6-5; J gene: TRBJ1-6; D gene: NA; clone size: few; CDR3 protein: CASLRGMGSPLHF; CDR3 DNA: TGTGCCAGCCTCCGGGGGATGGGTTCACCCCTCCACTTT
V gene: TRBV7-2; J gene: TRBJ1-6; D gene: TRBD1; clone size: few; CDR3 protein: CASSQTGGSPLHF; CDR3 DNA: TGTGCCAGCAGCCAGACAGGGGGCTCACCCCTCCACTTT
V gene: TRBV9; J gene: TRBJ2-7; D gene: NA; clone size: NA; CDR3 protein: CASSVGGTHYEQYF; CDR3 DNA: TGTGCCAGCAGCGTGGGGGGGACACACTACGAGCAGTACTTC
V gene: TRBV6-5; J gene: TRBJ2-4; D gene: NA; clone size: few; CDR3 protein: CASATGTGNIQYF; CDR3 DNA: TGTGCCAGCGCGACCGGGACGGGGAACATTCAGTACTTC
V gene: TRBV18; J gene: TRBJ1-3; D gene: NA; clone size: NA; CDR3 protein: CASSTGPTDSGNTIYF; CDR3 DNA: TGTGCCAGCTCAACCGGACCAACCGACTCTGGAAACACCATATATTTT
V gene: TRBV12-3/TRBV12-4; J gene: TRBJ1-2; D gene: NA; clone size: NA; CDR3 protein: CASRPDNTYGYTF; CDR3 DNA: TGTGCCAGCAGACCTGACAATACCTATGGCTACACCTTC
V gene: TRBV18; J gene: TRBJ1-2; D gene: NA; clone size: NA; CDR3 protein: CASSLGTGRGYGYTF; CDR3 DNA: TGTGCCAGCTCACTTGGCACCGGCAGAGGCTATGGCTACACCTTC
V gene: TRBV11-2; J gene: TRBJ2-7; D gene: NA; clone size: NA; CDR3 protein: CASSTGRAYEQYF; CDR3 DNA: TGTGCCAGCAGCACCGGACGGGCCTACGAGCAGTACTTC